This T cell receptor (beta chain) comes out of a study of shared clonotypes between healthy human individuals. Profiled with immunoSEQ multiplex PCR; TCRdb holds only in-frame clones, not every one. Here the sample spans some 1.1 million clones, roughly 77% being singletons. This clone was recorded a few times. CDR3 length equals 14 residues. V was clipped by 6 bases and J by 2 bases, with 13 bases between them. Germline loops: CDR1 SNHLY, CDR2 FYNNEI. Naive CD4+ cells were CD45RA-selected; the remaining cells were memory. This chain connects TRBV2 to TRBJ1-1; D unresolved. Sequencing used memory CD4+ T cells from PBMCs. Documented subset: CD45RA-negative fraction. The sequence came from a man aged 18 to 35 in good health. Some clones in this sample may be carry-over from other donors' samples. The DNA of the CDR3 is TGTGCCAGCAGATGGAGACAAGATAACACTGAAGCTTTCTTT. This codes for CASRWRQDNTEAFF. Together with reference TRBV2 and TRBJ1-1, the CDR3 gives the full variable domain: EPEVTQTPSHQVTQMGQEVILRCVPISNHLYFYWYRQILGQKVEFLVSFYNNEISEKSEIFDDQFSVERPDGSNFTLKIRSTKLEDSAMYFCASRWRQDNTEAFFGQGTRLTVV.